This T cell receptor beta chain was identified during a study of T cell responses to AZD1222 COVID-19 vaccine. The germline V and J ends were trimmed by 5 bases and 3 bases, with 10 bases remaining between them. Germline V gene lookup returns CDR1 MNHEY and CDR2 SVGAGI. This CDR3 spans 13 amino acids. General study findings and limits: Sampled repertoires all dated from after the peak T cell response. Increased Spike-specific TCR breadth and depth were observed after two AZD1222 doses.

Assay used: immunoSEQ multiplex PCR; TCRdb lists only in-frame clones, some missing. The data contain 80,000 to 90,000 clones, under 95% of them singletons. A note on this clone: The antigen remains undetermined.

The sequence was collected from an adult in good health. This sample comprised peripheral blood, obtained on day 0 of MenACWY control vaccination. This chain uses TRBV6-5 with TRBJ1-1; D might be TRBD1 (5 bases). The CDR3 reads CASSPIGDTEAFF. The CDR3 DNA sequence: TGTGCCAGCAGTCCCATAGGGGACACTGAAGCTTTCTTT.